Reported below is one T cell receptor (beta chain). As yet, its antigen is unknown. The sample belongs to a study of T cell responses to AZD1222 COVID-19 vaccine. Study findings and constraints: Repertoires were collected only later (after the peak T cell response had occurred). Once two AZD1222 doses were given, Spike-specific TCR breadth and depth went up.

This CDR3 contains 11 residues. V was shortened by 11 bases and J by 6 bases, with 13 bases between the two germline ends. Germline V gene lookup returns CDR1 LGHDT and CDR2 YNNKEL (reference sequence). Assay: immunoSEQ multiplex PCR; the TCRdb copy retains only in-frame clones and omits some. The data show about 120,000 clones, roughly 87% seen once. This chain connects TRBV3-1 (or the pseudogene TRBV3-2) to TRBJ1-2, with D hard to call. This TCR came from an adult in good health. This specimen was peripheral blood, taken on day 0 of AZD1222 vaccination. This CDR3 is CACSFGDGYTF. CDR3 DNA sequence: TGTGCCTGCTCATTCGGGGATGGCTACACCTTC.